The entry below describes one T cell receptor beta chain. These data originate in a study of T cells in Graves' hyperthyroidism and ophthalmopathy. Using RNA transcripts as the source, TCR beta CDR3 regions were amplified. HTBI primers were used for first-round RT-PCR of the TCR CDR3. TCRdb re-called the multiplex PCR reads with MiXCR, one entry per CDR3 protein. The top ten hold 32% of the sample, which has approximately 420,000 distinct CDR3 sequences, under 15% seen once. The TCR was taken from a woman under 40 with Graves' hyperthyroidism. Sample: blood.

This chain's CDR3 is CASSLADPSYNEQFF. The CDR3, as DNA: TGTGCCAGCAGTTTAGCGGATCCCTCCTACAATGAGCAGTTCTTC. This chain links TRBV12-3 or TRBV12-4 with TRBJ2-1; no clear D gene. The germline V and J ends were trimmed by 0 bases and 0 bases, with 6 bases remaining between them. The length of the CDR3 is 15 residues.